The 20 T cell receptor beta chains presented below share a single source sample, sequenced in a study of cytomegalovirus exposure and HLA in healthy donors. The PCR made use of 60 Vbeta and 13 Jbeta primers. TCRdb's table, derived via immunoSEQ multiplex PCR, lists solely in-frame clones and lacks some. The sample lists roughly 120,000 clones; about four fifths were seen once. The sequencing input was PBMCs. These receptors were collected from a woman in her thirties in good health and CMV-seronegative.

This sequence joins TRBV2 and TRBJ2-3; the match to TRBD1 covers 10 bases. The CDR3 totals 14 residues. Per germline, CDR1 SNHLY and CDR2 FYNNEI. Losses at the gene ends were 9 bases for V and 4 bases for J; bases not matched to a gene: 7. DNA of the CDR3: TGTGCCAGGACCTCGGGACAGGGGTCAGATACGCAGTATTTT. Protein sequence: CARTSGQGSDTQYF.

The chain carries TRBV2 and TRBJ2-1; 9 bases are a match to TRBD2. V was clipped by 1 base and J by 10 bases; unmatched bases: 17. The CDR3 runs to 18 residues. Germline V gene sequence: CDR1 SNHLY, CDR2 FYNNEI. The CDR3 here is CASSEDRVGLAGFGEQFF. In nucleotides, the CDR3 is TGTGCCAGCAGTGAAGATCGGGTAGGGCTAGCGGGATTCGGGGAGCAGTTCTTC. Drawing the rest from reference TRBV2 and TRBJ2-1, the complete variable domain is EPEVTQTPSHQVTQMGQEVILRCVPISNHLYFYWYRQILGQKVEFLVSFYNNEISEKSEIFDDQFSVERPDGSNFTLKIRSTKLEDSAMYFCASSEDRVGLAGFGEQFFGPGTRLTVL.

The chain carries TRBV19 and TRBJ2-1; TRBD2 is a possible D gene (6 bases). The CDR3 length is 14 residues. The germline CDR1 and CDR2 sequences are LNHDA and SQIVND (reference sequence). The V end lost 0 bases, the J end lost 9 bases, and 12 bases lay between the germline ends. CDR3 region: CASSIDGGFGEQFF. CDR3 coding DNA: TGTGCCAGTAGTATAGACGGGGGTTTTGGTGAGCAGTTCTTC.

This chain uses TRBV5-6 with TRBJ2-1; 7 bases align to TRBD2. J was trimmed by 3 bases and V by 2 bases; bases with no gene match: 5. This CDR3 spans 15 amino acids. The germline V gene has CDR1 SGHDT and CDR2 YYEEEE. The CDR3 bases are TGTGCCAGCAGCTTCCTAGCGGACCTCTACAATGAGCAGTTCTTC. Amino acid sequence: CASSFLADLYNEQFF.

The J gene is TRBJ1-5, the V gene TRBV27; D is unclear. V lost 0 bases, J lost 7 bases, and 7 bases lay in between. The CDR3 loop spans 13 amino acids. CDR1 and CDR2 (germline): MNHEY, SMNVEV (reference sequence). In DNA form, the CDR3 reads TGTGCCAGCAGTTTATCGCGCAGGCAGCCCCAGCATTTT. It yields the protein CASSLSRRQPQHF.

The CDR3 sequence: CATSREGGIGTDTQYF. Written as DNA, the CDR3 is TGTGCCACCAGCAGAGAAGGCGGGATTGGGACAGATACGCAGTATTTT. The rearrangement links TRBV15 to TRBJ2-3, with a tentative D call TRBD2 (6 bases). CDR1 and CDR2 from the germline V gene are LNHNV and YYDKDF (reference sequence). Between the trimmed V and J ends, which lost 0 bases and 3 bases, there was a span of 13 bases. This CDR3 has 16 residues.

The chain couples TRBV28 to TRBJ2-7, with TRBD2 matching over 10 bases. The CDR3 loop spans 15 amino acids. The germline V gene has CDR1 MDHEN and CDR2 SYDVKM. J was trimmed by 5 bases and V by 2 bases; bases with no gene match: 6. As DNA, the CDR3 is TGTGCCAGCAGTTTAGGGGTAGCGGGAGGCAACGAGCAGTACTTC. Translation gives CASSLGVAGGNEQYF.

The chain recombines TRBV5-5 with TRBJ1-5; D unresolved. This CDR3 is 15 amino acids long. The germline V gene encodes CDR1 SGHKS and CDR2 YYEKEE (reference sequence). V dropped 0 bases and J dropped 2 bases, with 9 bases sitting between them. The CDR3 bases are TGTGCCAGCAGCTTGGTGCCGGGAGGCAATCAGCCCCAGCATTTT. This translates into CASSLVPGGNQPQHF.

CDR3 DNA sequence: TGTGCCTGGAGTCCCGGGAGGGGCAATCAGCCCCAGCATTTT. It encodes CAWSPGRGNQPQHF. J is TRBJ1-5 and V is TRBV30, with D unresolved. Trimming removed 2 bases from V and 2 bases from J, with 10 bases in between. CDR3 length: 14 amino acids. Germline CDR1 reads GTSNPN; CDR2 reads SVGIG (reference sequence).

V gene TRBV27 combines with J gene TRBJ2-1; no firm D call. This CDR3 is built from 15 residues. V dropped 7 bases and J dropped 1 base, with 14 bases sitting between them. Germline V gives CDR1 MNHEY, CDR2 SMNVEV (reference sequence). The chain's CDR3 is CASTGGALSYNEQFF. The CDR3 DNA reads TGTGCCAGCACCGGCGGAGCTTTATCCTACAATGAGCAGTTCTTC.

The chain employs TRBV9 and TRBJ2-3; D ambiguous. Trimming stripped 0 bases from V and 0 bases from J, with 11 bases between. Germline V gene sequence: CDR1 SGDLS, CDR2 YYNGEE. The CDR3 contains 16 residues. The CDR3 reads CASSVGRATSTDTQYF. CDR3 in DNA: TGTGCCAGCAGCGTAGGGAGAGCCACTAGCACAGATACGCAGTATTTT.

The rearrangement joins TRBV7-2 to TRBJ2-7, with 9 bases lining up with TRBD2. Germline CDR1 reads SGHTA; CDR2 reads FQGNSA. J lost 1 base, V lost 0 bases, and 1 base had no gene match. The CDR3 has 15 residues. The CDR3 protein is CASSLAAGGSYEQYF. In nucleotides, the CDR3 is TGTGCCAGCAGCTTAGCTGCGGGGGGGTCCTACGAGCAGTACTTC.

The CDR3 spells CASSTDRVEAKGRLGGYTF. The CDR3 DNA follows: TGTGCCAGCAGTACAGACAGGGTCGAGGCCAAGGGGCGTTTAGGTGGCTACACCTTC. The chain employs TRBV28 and TRBJ1-2; 7 bases align to TRBD1. The V gene end was trimmed by 5 bases and the J gene end by 7 bases; junction bases not matched to a gene: 25. The CDR3 runs to 19 residues. Per the germline V gene, CDR1 is MDHEN and CDR2 is SYDVKM.

This clone has more than one count but fewer than ten. The chain is built from TRBV7-8 and TRBJ1-5; 8 bases are a match to TRBD1. The V and J ends lost 2 bases and 7 bases, in that order; junction bases with no gene match: 13. The CDR3 runs to 17 residues. Per germline, CDR1 SGHVS and CDR2 FQNEAQ. Here the CDR3 DNA reads TGTGCCAGCAGCTTAAACCAGGGGGCGCTCGGGGGGCAGCCCCAGCATTTT. As protein: CASSLNQGALGGQPQHF.

The rearrangement uses TRBV6-5 and TRBJ2-7, with a weak D call TRBD1 (6 bases). The V end lost 7 bases, the J end lost 3 bases, and 16 bases lay between the germline ends. Per the germline V gene, CDR1 is MNHEY and CDR2 is SVGAGI. This CDR3 is 14 amino acids long. In DNA form, the CDR3 reads TGTGCCAGCAACGCCCCAGGGGCTTACTACGAGCAGTACTTC. Translated: CASNAPGAYYEQYF.

In DNA form, the CDR3 reads TGTGCCAGTAGTGCGGGACTAGCTAATGAGCAGTTCTTC. Protein sequence: CASSAGLANEQFF. The V and J genes are TRBV19 and TRBJ2-1; TRBD2 aligns across 9 bases. CDR1 and CDR2 (germline): LNHDA, SQIVND (reference sequence). The CDR3 sequence is 13 residues long. J was trimmed by 7 bases and V by 5 bases; bases with no gene match: 3.

The table lists this clone with a count of one. The chain has TRBV4-3 and TRBJ1-5; unclear D gene. The CDR3 has 16 amino acids. Looked up from germline, CDR1 is LGHNA and CDR2 is YSLEER. The V end was cut by 0 bases, the J end by 4 bases, with 13 bases between. The CDR3 loop reads CASSQDRSGPNQPQHF. The CDR3 region has the DNA TGCGCCAGCAGCCAAGATAGGAGCGGGCCTAATCAGCCCCAGCATTTT.

This clone appeared a single time. CDR3 protein: CASSSLPTGGSEQFF. Written as DNA, the CDR3 is TGCGCCAGCAGCTCGTTGCCGACAGGGGGGAGTGAGCAGTTCTTC. The J gene is TRBJ2-1, the V gene TRBV5-1, with 9 positions matching TRBD1. Germline CDR1 and CDR2: SGHRS and YFSETQ. The CDR3 runs to 15 residues. J gave up 9 bases and V 3 bases, and 10 bases lay outside the gene matches.

CDR3 sequence: CASRGQLTEAFF. CDR3 in DNA: TGTGCCAGTAGGGGACAGTTGACTGAAGCTTTCTTT. The chain recombines TRBV19 with TRBJ1-1; 7 bases line up with TRBD1. Germline V gene sequence: CDR1 LNHDA, CDR2 SQIVND (reference sequence). J lost 5 bases, V lost 6 bases, and 3 bases had no gene match. This CDR3 is built from 12 residues.

The rearrangement joins TRBV4-3 to TRBJ2-7; D might be TRBD1 (5 bases). V gave up 1 base and J gave up 3 bases, with 7 bases separating them. The CDR3 is 13 amino acids. The germline gives CDR1 LGHNA, CDR2 YSLEER. The CDR3: CASSQAQGYEQYF. Here the CDR3 DNA reads TGCGCCAGCAGCCAAGCGCAGGGCTACGAGCAGTACTTC.